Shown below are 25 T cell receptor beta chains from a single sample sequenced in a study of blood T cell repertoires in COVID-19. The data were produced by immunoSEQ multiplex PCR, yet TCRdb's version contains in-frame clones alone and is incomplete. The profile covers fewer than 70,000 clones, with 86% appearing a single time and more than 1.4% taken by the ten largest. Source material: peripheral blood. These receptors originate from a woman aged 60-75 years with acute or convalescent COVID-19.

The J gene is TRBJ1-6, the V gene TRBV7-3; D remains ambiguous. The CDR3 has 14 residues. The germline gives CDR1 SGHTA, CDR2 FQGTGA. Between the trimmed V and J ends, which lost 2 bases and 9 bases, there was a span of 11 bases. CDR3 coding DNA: TGTGCCAGCAGCTTACGGACTGAATCTTCACCCCTCCACTTT. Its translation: CASSLRTESSPLHF.

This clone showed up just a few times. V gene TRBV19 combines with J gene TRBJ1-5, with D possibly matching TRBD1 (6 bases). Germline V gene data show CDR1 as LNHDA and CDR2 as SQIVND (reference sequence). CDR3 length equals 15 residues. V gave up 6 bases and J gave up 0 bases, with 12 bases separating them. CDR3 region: CASRRQVYSNQPQHF. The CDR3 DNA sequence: TGTGCCAGTAGGAGACAGGTGTATAGCAATCAGCCCCAGCATTTT.

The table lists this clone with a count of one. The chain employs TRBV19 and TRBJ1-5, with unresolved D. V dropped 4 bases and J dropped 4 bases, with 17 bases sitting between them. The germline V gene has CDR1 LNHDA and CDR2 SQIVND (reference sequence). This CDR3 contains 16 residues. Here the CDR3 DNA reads TGTGCCAGTAGTACCACCCCCGCTCGCCAGAATCAGCCCCAGCATTTT. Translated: CASSTTPARQNQPQHF. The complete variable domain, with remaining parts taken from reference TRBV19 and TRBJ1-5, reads DGGITQSPKYLFRKEGQNVTLSCEQNLNHDAMYWYRQDPGQGLRLIYYSQIVNDFQKGDIAEGYSVSREKKESFPLTVTSAQKNPTAFYLCASSTTPARQNQPQHFGDGTRLSIL.

The DNA for the CDR3 is TGTGCCAGCAGCTTTGGACTAGCGGGGGCCGGGGAGCTGTTTTTT. Translating gives CASSFGLAGAGELFF. The chain joins TRBV7-3 to TRBJ2-2; 13 bases line up with TRBD2. With V trimmed by 3 bases and J by 6 bases, 1 base remained unmatched. The CDR3 consists of 15 residues. Per the germline V gene, CDR1 is SGHTA and CDR2 is FQGTGA.

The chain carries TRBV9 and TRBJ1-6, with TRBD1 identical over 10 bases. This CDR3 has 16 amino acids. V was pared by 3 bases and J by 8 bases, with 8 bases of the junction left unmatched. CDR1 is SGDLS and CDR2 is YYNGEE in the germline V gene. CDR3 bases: TGTGCCAGCAGCGCAGCCGGGACAGGGGCTGATTCACCCCTCCACTTT. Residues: CASSAAGTGADSPLHF.

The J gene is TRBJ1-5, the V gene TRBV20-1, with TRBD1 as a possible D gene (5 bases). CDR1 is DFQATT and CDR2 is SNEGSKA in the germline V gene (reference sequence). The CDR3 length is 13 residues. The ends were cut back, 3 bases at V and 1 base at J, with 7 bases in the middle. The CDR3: CSASKGSNQPQHF. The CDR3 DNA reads TGCAGTGCTAGTAAGGGGAGCAATCAGCCCCAGCATTTT.

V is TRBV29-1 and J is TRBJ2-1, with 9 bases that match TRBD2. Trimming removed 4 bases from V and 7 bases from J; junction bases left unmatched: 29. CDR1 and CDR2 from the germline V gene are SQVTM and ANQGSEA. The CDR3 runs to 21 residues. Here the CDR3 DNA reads TGCAGCGTTGGGGGGGGATTGGTAGCGGGAGAGTTCGCTTCGGCTGGGAATGAGCAGTTCTTC. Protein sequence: CSVGGGLVAGEFASAGNEQFF.

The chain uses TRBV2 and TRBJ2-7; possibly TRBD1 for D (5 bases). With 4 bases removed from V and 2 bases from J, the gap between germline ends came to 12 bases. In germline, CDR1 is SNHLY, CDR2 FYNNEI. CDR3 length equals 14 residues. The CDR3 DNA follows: TGTGCCAGCAGTGCTAAAGGGGCACCCTACGAGCAGTACTTC. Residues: CASSAKGAPYEQYF.

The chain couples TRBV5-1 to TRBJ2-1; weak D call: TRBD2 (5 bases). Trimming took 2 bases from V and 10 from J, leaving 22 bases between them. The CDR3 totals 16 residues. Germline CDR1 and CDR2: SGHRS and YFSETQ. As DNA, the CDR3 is TGCGCCAGCAGCTTAGACCGAACGAATAGCGTTAGCGAGCAGTTCTTC. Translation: CASSLDRTNSVSEQFF.

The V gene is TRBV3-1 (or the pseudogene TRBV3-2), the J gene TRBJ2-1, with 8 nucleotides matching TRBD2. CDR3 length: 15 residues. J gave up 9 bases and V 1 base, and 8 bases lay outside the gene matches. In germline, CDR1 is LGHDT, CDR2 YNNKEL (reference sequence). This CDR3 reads CASSQAAGGNGEQFF. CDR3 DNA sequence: TGTGCCAGCAGCCAAGCGGCGGGGGGAAATGGTGAGCAGTTCTTC.

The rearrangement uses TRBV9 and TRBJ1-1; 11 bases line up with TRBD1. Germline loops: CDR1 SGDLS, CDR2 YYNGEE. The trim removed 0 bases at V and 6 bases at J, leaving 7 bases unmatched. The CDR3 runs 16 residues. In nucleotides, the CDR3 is TGTGCCAGCAGCGTAGGGACAGGGGGCGGATTCGCTGAAGCTTTCTTT. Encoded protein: CASSVGTGGGFAEAFF.

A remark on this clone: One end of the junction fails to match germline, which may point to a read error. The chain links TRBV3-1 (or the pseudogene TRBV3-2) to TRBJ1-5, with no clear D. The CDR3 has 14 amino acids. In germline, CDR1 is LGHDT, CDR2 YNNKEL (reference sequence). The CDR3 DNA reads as TGTGCCAGCAGCCCCGGAAATAGCTATCAGCCCCAGCATTTT. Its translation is CASSPGNSYQPQHF.

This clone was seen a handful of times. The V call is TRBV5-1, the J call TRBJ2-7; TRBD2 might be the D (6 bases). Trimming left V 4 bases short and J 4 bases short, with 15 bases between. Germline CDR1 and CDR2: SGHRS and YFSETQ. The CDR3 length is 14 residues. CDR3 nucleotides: TGCGCCAGCAGCCGGGGGACTGGAAGGTACGAGCAGTACTTC. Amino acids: CASSRGTGRYEQYF.

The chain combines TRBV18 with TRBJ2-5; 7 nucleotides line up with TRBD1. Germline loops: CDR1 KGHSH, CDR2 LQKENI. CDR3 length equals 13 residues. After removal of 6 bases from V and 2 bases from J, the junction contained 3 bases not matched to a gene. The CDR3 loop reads CASSRDRQETQYF. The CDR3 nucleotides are TGTGCCAGCTCCCGGGACAGACAAGAGACCCAGTACTTC.

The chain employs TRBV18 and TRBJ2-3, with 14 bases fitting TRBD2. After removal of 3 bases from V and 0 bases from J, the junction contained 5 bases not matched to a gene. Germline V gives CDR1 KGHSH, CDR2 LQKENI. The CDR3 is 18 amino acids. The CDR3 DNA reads TGTGCCAGCTCACCGCGGACTAGCGGGGGGCCTAGCACAGATACGCAGTATTTT. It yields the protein CASSPRTSGGPSTDTQYF.

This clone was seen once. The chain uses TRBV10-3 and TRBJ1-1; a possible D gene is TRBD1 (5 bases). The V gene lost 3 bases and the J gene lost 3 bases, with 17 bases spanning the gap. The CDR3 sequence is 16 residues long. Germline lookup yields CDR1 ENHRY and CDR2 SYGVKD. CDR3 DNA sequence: TGTGCCATCAGTGAAGGGGCTCCTACCCTTTACACTGAAGCTTTCTTT. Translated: CAISEGAPTLYTEAFF.

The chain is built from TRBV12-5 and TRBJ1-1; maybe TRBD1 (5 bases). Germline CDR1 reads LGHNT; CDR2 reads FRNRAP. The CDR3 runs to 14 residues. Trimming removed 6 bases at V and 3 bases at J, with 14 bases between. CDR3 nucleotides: TGTGCTAGTGGGGTACGATGGGGGGACACTGAAGCTTTCTTT. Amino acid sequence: CASGVRWGDTEAFF.

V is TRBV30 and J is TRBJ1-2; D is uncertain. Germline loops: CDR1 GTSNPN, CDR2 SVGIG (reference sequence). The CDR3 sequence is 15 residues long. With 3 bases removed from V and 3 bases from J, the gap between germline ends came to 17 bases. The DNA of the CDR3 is TGTGCCTGGAGGGAACCCGGCCAGGTAGACTATGGCTACACCTTC. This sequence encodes CAWREPGQVDYGYTF. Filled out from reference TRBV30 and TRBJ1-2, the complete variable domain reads SQTIHQWPATLVQPVGSPLSLECTVEGTSNPNLYWYRQAAGRGLQLLFYSVGIGQISSEVPQNLSASRPQDRQFILSSKKLLLSDSGFYLCAWREPGQVDYGYTFGSGTRLTVV.

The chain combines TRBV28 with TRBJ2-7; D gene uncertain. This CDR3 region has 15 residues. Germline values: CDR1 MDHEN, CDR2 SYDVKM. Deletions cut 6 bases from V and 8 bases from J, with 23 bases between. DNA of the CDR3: TGTGCCAGCAGACCGCACTCTGGTAAGAGAGATAAGCAGTACTTC. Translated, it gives CASRPHSGKRDKQYF.

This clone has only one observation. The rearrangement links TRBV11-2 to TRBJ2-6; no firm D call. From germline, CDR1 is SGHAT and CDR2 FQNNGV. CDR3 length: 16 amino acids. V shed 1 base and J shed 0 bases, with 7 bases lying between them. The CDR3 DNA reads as TGTGCCAGCAGCTTAGTTCAGGCCTCTGGGGCCAACGTCCTGACTTTC. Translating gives CASSLVQASGANVLTF.

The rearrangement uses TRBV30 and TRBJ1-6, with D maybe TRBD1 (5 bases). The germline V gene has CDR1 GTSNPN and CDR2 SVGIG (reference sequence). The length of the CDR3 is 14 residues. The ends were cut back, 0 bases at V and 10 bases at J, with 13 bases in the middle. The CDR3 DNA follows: TGTGCCTGGAGTGTAAAAGGGGCGCGGTCACCCCTCCACTTT. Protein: CAWSVKGARSPLHF. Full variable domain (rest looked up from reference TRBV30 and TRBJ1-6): SQTIHQWPATLVQPVGSPLSLECTVEGTSNPNLYWYRQAAGRGLQLLFYSVGIGQISSEVPQNLSASRPQDRQFILSSKKLLLSDSGFYLCAWSVKGARSPLHFGNGTRLTVT.

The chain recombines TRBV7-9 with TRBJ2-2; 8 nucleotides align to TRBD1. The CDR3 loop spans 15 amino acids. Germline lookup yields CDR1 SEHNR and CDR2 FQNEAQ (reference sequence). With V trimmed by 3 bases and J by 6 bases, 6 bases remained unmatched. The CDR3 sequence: CASSLSGQGSGELFF. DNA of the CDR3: TGTGCCAGCAGCTTGTCCGGACAGGGATCCGGGGAGCTGTTTTTT. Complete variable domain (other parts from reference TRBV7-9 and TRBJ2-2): DTGVSQNPRHKITKRGQNVTFRCDPISEHNRLYWYRQTLGQGPEFLTYFQNEAQLEKSRLLSDRFSAERPKGSFSTLEIQRTEQGDSAMYLCASSLSGQGSGELFFGEGSRLTVL.

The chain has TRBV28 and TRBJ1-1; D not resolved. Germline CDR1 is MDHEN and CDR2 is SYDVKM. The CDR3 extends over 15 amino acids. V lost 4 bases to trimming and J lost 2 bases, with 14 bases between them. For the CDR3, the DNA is TGTGCCAGCAGTTCGGTTTATAGAAAAAACACTGAAGCTTTCTTT. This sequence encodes CASSSVYRKNTEAFF. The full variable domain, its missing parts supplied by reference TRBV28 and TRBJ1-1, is DVKVTQSSRYLVKRTGEKVFLECVQDMDHENMFWYRQDPGLGLRLIYFSYDVKMKEKGDIPEGYSVSREKKERFSLILESASTNQTSMYLCASSSVYRKNTEAFFGQGTRLTVV.

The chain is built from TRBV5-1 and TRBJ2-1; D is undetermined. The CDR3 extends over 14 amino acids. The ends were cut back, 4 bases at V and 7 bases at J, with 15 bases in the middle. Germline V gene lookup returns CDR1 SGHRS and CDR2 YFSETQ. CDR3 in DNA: TGCGCCAGCAGCCCTCCATCTAGTGGTAATGAGCAGTTCTTC. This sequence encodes CASSPPSSGNEQFF.

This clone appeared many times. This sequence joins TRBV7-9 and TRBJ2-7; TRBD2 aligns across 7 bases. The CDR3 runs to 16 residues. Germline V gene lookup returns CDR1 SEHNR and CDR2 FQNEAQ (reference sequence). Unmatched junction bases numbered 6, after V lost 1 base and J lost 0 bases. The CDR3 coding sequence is TGTGCCAGCAGCTTAGAGCCGGGGGGAAGCTCCTACGAGCAGTACTTC. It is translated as CASSLEPGGSSYEQYF.